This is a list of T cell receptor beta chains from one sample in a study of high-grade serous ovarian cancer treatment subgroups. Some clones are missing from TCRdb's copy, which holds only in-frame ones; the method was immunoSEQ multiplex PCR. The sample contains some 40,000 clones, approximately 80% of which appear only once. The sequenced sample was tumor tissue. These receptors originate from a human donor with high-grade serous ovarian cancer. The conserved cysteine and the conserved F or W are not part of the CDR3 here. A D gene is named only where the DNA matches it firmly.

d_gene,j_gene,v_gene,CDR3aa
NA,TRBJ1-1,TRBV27,ASSPRQVRNTEAF
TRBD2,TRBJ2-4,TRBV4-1,ASSRREREGRDIQY
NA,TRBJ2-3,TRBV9,ASSRAVLTDTQY
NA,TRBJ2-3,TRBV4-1,ASSPGRNSATDTQY
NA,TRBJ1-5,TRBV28,ATHGGVNQPQH
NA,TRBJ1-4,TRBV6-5,ASSYSRGLNEKLF
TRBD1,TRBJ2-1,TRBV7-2,ASSAQGAPNNEQF
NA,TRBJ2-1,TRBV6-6,ASRPTAAVAYNEQF
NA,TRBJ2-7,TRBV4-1,ASSQRDSGVEQY
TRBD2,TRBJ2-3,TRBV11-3,ASSFASGKVDTQY
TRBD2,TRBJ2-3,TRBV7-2,ASSTGTSGSWRTDTQY
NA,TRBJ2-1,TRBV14,ASSPDRFIGDEQF
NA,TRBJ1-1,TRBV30,AWSLGVNTEAF
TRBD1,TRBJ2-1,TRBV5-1,ASSDRGTYNEQF
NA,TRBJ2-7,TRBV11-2,ASSLKEGLEQY
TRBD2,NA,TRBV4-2,ASSSTSGYEQY
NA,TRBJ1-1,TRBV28,ASLGSNTEAF
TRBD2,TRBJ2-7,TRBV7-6,ASSLAEGVYEQY
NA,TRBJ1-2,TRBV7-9,ASTYATGANYGYT
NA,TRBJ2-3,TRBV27,ASRGHQPSQDTQY
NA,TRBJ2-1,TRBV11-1,ASTAFTGATYNEQF
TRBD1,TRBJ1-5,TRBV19,ASSPGQGRVNQPQH
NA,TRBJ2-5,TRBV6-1,ASSERDDGETQY
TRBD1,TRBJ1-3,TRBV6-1,ASSEFGTGGRDTIY
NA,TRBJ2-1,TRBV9,ASSVGSPGPNEQF
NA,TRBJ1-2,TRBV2,ASSEGGFPNYGYT
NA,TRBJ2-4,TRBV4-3,ASSQETGSNKNIQY
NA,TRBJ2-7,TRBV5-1,ASSLPGYEQY
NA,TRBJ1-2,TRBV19,ASSITRSNYGYT
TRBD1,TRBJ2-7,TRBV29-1,SARDSSYEQY
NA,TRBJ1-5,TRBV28,ASMGTDYSNQPQH
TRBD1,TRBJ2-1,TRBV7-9,ASRAGQGYNEQF
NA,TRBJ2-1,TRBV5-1,ASSLVGNGDNEQF
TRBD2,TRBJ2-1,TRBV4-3,ASSQWEGRNEQF
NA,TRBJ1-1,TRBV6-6,ASSSTGEAF
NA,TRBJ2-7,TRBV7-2,ASSPLRAGEQY
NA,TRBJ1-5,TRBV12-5,ASGPPGRPGPKGNQPQH
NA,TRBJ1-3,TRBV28,ASRGGTSSGNTIY
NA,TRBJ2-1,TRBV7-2,ASSSARASQF
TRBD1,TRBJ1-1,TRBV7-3,ASSLGTGPTEAF
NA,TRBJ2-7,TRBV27,ASSSYEQY
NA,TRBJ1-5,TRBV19,ASSIGTNLNQPQH
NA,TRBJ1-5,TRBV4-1,ASSQDGGQPQH
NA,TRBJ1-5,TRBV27,ASSLGGNFPQPQH
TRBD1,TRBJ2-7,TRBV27,ASSETGDEQY
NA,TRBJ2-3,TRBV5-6,ASSLGGDPTDTQY
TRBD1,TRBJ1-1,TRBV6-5,ASSRQGAGAF
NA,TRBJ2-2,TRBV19,ASRGGNTGELF
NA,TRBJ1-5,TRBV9,ASSVGGTGNQPQH
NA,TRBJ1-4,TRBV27,ASSFLSKGVNEKLF
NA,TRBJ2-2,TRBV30,AWSIRLESSTGELF
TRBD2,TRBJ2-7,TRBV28,ASSLCGDSGRGISYEQY
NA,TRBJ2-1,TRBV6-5,ASSEARASYNEQF
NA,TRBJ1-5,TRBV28,ASSLNPGLNQPQH
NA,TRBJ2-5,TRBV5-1,ASSLVSGRETQY
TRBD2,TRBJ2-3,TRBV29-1,SVDLGSGLGTDTQY
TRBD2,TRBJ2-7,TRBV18,ASSPPASGRNEQY
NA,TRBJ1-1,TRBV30,AWRPLTLRDTEAF